The 9 T cell receptor beta chains given below trace back to one sample, sequenced in a study of PD-L1 blockade in urothelial cancer. Time point meaning: pretreatment peripheral blood. Profiling relied on immunoSEQ multiplex PCR, and the TCRdb table lists in-frame clones only, not all of them. In the table there are over 100,000 clones, roughly 80% of which are singletons. The input for sequencing was PBMCs, taken around atezolizumab (anti-PD-L1) treatment. All receptors derive from a man aged 50 or older with urothelial cancer.

This clone was counted once. This sequence joins TRBV30 and TRBJ2-6, with 7 bases matching TRBD1. Trimming cost V 5 bases and J 0 bases; bases outside gene matches: 7. Germline CDR1 reads GTSNPN; CDR2 reads SVGIG (reference sequence). This CDR3 spans 16 amino acids. The CDR3 coding sequence is TGTGCCTGGTCGACAGGGATAAACTCTGGGGCCAACGTCCTGACTTTC. Its translation: CAWSTGINSGANVLTF.

The V call is TRBV11-2, the J call TRBJ2-3; TRBD1 matches 9 bases. J was trimmed by 3 bases and V by 5 bases; bases with no gene match: 6. This CDR3 has 15 residues. In germline, CDR1 is SGHAT, CDR2 FQNNGV. CDR3 bases: TGTGCCAGCAGCGATAACAGGGGGCGGACAGATACGCAGTATTTT. Its translation: CASSDNRGRTDTQYF.

The chain has TRBV6-6 and TRBJ2-7, with 11 positions matching TRBD1. Germline CDR1 and CDR2: MNHNY and SVGAGI (reference sequence). V lost 8 bases and J lost 3; bases outside the gene matches: 9. CDR3 length equals 15 residues. The CDR3 reads CASRDRGSSVYEQYF. The CDR3 DNA reads as TGTGCCAGCCGGGACAGGGGGAGCTCAGTCTACGAGCAGTACTTC.

This chain uses TRBV15 with TRBJ1-5; tentative D call: TRBD1 (5 bases). Germline CDR1 LNHNV, CDR2 YYDKDF (reference sequence). The CDR3 consists of 18 residues. Trimming removed 1 base at V and 4 bases at J, with 20 bases between. The CDR3 region is CATSRGGLFGGRNQPQHF. The CDR3 bases are TGTGCCACCAGCAGAGGGGGACTTTTTGGAGGTAGAAATCAGCCCCAGCATTTT.

The V call is TRBV11-3, the J call TRBJ2-6, with 8 bases fitting TRBD1. The trim removed 6 bases at V and 2 bases at J, leaving 3 bases unmatched. This CDR3 comprises 15 residues. Germline loops: CDR1 SGHNT, CDR2 YENEEA. CDR3 in DNA: TGTGCCAGCAGTTCACAGGGGGCTGGGGCCAACGTCCTGACTTTC. It specifies CASSSQGAGANVLTF.

V usage is TRBV6-5 and J usage is TRBJ1-1; 10 nucleotides agree with TRBD1. CDR3 length: 15 residues. Per the germline V gene, CDR1 is MNHEY and CDR2 is SVGAGI. Losses at the gene ends were 6 bases for V and 5 bases for J; bases not matched to a gene: 9. CDR3 region: CASRMTGGAGTEAFF. The CDR3 region has the DNA TGTGCCAGCAGAATGACAGGGGGCGCGGGGACTGAAGCTTTCTTT.

The rearrangement links TRBV7-3 to TRBJ2-3; 11 bases line up with TRBD2. Germline V gene data show CDR1 as SGHTA and CDR2 as FQGTGA. This CDR3 contains 15 residues. V was pared by 5 bases and J by 6 bases, with 7 bases of the junction left unmatched. The CDR3, as DNA: TGTGCCAGCAGCCTAGGACTAGCGGGTCCGGATACGCAGTATTTT. Protein product: CASSLGLAGPDTQYF.

The chain is built from TRBV19 and TRBJ2-1, with D possibly matching TRBD2 (6 bases). Trimming removed 4 bases at V and 2 bases at J, with 9 bases between. Germline lookup yields CDR1 LNHDA and CDR2 SQIVND (reference sequence). This CDR3 is built from 14 residues. CDR3 sequence reads: CASSTGVTYNEQFF. The CDR3 nucleotides read TGTGCCAGTAGTACGGGAGTGACCTACAATGAGCAGTTCTTC.

This sequence joins TRBV7-9 and TRBJ2-3; TRBD2 matches at 7 bases. Trimming cost V 5 bases and J 2 bases; bases outside gene matches: 7. Per germline, CDR1 SEHNR and CDR2 FQNEAQ (reference sequence). The CDR3 covers 15 residues. CDR3 bases: TGTGCCAGCAGCCTAATAGCGGGCTCCACAGATACGCAGTATTTT. It translates to CASSLIAGSTDTQYF.